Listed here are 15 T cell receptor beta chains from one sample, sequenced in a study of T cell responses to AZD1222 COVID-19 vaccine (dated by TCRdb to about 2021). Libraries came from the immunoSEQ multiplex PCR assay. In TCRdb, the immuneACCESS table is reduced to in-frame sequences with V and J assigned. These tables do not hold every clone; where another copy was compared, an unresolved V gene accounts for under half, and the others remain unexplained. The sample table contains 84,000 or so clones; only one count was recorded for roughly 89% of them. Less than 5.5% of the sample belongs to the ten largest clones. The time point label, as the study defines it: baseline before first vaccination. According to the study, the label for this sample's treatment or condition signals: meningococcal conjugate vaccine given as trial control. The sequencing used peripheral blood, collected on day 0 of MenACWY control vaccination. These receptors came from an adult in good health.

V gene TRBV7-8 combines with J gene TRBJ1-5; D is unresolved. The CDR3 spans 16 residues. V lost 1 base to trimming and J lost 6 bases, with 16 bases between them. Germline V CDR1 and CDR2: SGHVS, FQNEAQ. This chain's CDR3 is CASSLVGGDSGQPQHF. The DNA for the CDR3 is TGTGCCAGCAGCTTAGTAGGCGGGGATAGCGGTCAGCCCCAGCATTTT.

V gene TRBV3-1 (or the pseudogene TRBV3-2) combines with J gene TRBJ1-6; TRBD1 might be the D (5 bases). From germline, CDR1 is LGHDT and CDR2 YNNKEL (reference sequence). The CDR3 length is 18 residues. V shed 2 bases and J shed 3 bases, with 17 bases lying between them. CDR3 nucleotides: TGTGCCAGCAGCCAACTAGAACCGGGGGGTCACTATAATTCACCCCTCCACTTT. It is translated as CASSQLEPGGHYNSPLHF.

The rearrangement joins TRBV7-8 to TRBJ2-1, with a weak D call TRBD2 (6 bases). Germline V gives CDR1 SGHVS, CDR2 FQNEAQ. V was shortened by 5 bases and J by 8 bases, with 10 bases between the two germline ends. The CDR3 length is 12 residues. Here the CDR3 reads CASSLQRDEQFF. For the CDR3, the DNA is TGTGCCAGCAGCCTACAGCGGGATGAGCAGTTCTTC. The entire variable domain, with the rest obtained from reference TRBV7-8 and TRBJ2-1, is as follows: GAGVSQSPRYKVAKRGQDVALRCDPISGHVSLFWYQQALGQGPEFLTYFQNEAQLDKSGLPSDRFFAERPEGSVSTLKIQRTQQEDSAVYLCASSLQRDEQFFGPGTRLTVL.

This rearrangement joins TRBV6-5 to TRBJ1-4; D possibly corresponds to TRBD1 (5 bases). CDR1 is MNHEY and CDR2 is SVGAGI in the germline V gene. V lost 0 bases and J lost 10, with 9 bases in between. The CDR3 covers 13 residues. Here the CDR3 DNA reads TGTGCCAGCAGTTACTCGACCGGGGGAAAACTGTTTTTT. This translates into CASSYSTGGKLFF.

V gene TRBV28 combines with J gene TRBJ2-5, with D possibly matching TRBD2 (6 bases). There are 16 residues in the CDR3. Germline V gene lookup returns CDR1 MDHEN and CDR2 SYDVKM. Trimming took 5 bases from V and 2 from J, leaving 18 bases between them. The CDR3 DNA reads TGTGCCAGCAGTATCCACGGGACTCCTAGACAAGAGACCCAGTACTTC. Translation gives CASSIHGTPRQETQYF.

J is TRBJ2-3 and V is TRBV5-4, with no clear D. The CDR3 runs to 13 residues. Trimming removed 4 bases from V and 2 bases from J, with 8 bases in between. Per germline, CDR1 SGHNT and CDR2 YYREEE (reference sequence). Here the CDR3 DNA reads TGTGCCAGCAGCCCGACCTACACAGATACGCAGTATTTT. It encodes CASSPTYTDTQYF.

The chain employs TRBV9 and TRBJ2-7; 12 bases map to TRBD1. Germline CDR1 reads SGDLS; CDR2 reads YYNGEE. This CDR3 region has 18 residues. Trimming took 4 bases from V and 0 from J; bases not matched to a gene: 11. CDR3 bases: TGTGCCAGCAGCCCGTGGGACAGGGGGCATTCAAGCTCCTACGAGCAGTACTTC. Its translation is CASSPWDRGHSSSYEQYF.

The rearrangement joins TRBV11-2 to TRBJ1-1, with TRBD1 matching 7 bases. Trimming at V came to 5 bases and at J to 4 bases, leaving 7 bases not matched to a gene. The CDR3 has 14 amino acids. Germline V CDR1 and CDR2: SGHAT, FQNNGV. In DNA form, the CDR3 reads TGTGCCAGCAGCCGGGACAGCTCGGGCACTGAAGCTTTCTTT. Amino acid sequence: CASSRDSSGTEAFF.

CDR3 protein: CASSEAASANTGELFF. In DNA, the CDR3 is TGCGCCAGCTCAGAAGCAGCAAGTGCGAACACCGGGGAGCTGTTTTTT. The chain links TRBV5-1 to TRBJ2-2; D unclear. Trimming took 7 bases from V and 0 from J, leaving 16 bases between them. The CDR3 spans 16 residues. The germline V gene encodes CDR1 SGHRS and CDR2 YFSETQ.

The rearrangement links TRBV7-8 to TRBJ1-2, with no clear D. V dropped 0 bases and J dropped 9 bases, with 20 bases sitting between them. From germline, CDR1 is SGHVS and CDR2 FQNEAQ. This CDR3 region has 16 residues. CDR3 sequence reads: CASSLAADPVNPSYTF. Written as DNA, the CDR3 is TGTGCCAGCAGCTTAGCGGCGGATCCCGTCAACCCTAGCTACACCTTC.

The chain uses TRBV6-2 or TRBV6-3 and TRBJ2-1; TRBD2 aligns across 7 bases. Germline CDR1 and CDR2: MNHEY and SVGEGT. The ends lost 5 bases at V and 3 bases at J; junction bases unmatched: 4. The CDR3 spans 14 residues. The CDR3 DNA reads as TGTGCCAGCAGTCGGGAGGCCTTCTACAATGAGCAGTTCTTC. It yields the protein CASSREAFYNEQFF.

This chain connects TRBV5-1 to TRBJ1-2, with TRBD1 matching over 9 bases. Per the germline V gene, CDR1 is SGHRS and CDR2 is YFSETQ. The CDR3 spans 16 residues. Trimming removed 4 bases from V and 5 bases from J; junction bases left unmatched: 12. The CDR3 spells CASSPGGTGIGYGYTF. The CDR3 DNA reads TGCGCCAGCAGCCCTGGTGGGACAGGGATCGGATATGGCTACACCTTC.

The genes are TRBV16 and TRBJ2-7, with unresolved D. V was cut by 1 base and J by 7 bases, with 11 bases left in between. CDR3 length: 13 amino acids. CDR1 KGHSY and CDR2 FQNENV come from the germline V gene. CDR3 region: CASSQFAGLEQYF. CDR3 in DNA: TGTGCCAGCAGCCAATTTGCTGGGTTAGAGCAGTACTTC.

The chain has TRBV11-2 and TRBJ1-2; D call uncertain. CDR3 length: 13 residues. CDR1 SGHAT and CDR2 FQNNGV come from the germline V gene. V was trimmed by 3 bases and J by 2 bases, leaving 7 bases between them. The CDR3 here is CASSLNLNYGYTF. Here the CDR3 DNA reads TGTGCCAGCAGCTTGAATTTAAACTATGGCTACACCTTC.

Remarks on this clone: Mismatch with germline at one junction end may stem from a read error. CDR3: CASSLEGVGAAQFF. The CDR3 DNA sequence: TGTGCTAGCAGCTTAGAGGGGGTAGGTGCGGCGCAGTTCTTC. V usage is TRBV7-7 and J usage is TRBJ2-1; the D gene is possibly TRBD1 (6 bases). Germline-derived CDR1 and CDR2 are SSHAT and FNYEAQ (reference sequence). This CDR3 contains 14 residues. Together with reference TRBV7-7 and TRBJ2-1, the CDR3 gives the full variable domain: GAGVSQSPRYKVTKRGQDVTLRCDPISSHATLYWYQQALGQGPEFLTYFNYEAQPDKSGLPSDRFSAERPEGSISTLTIQRTEQRDSAMYRCASSLEGVGAAQFFGPGTRLTVL.